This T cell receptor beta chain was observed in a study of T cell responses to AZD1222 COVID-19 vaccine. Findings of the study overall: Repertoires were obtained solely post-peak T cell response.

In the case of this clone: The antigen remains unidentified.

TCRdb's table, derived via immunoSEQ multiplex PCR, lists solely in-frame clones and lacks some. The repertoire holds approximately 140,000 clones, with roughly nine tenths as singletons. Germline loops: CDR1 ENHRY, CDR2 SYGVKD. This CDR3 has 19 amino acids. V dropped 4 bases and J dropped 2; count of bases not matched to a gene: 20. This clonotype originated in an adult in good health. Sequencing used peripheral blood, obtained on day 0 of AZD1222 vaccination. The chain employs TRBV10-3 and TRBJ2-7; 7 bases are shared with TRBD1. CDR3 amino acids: CAISGLRHQGVRVTYEQYF. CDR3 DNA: TGTGCCATCAGTGGTCTCCGGCATCAGGGGGTCCGGGTAACCTACGAGCAGTACTTC.